This T cell receptor (beta chain) was obtained from a study of identical twins. Whole-study results and caveats: Among beta out-of-frame sequences, excess sharing between twins appeared weaker.

About this clonotype: Its antigen is unknown.

The CDR3 covers 15 residues. The V and J ends lost 3 bases and 5 bases, in that order; junction bases with no gene match: 7. CDR1 and CDR2 (germline): SEHNR, FQNEAQ (reference sequence). TCRdb processed the 5' RACE reads anew with MiXCR; each CDR3 protein has one entry. Among 1.5 million to 2 million distinct CDR3 sequences, about 32% were seen once, and the ten largest hold about 0.27%. The specimen was cord blood. This receptor was identified in a newborn girl in good health. This chain joins TRBV7-9 and TRBJ2-1; 7 bases align to TRBD2. This chain's CDR3 is CASSFRLAENNEQFF. Here the CDR3 DNA reads TGTGCCAGCAGCTTTAGGCTAGCGGAGAACAATGAGCAGTTCTTC.